These 3 T cell receptor beta chains came from one sample sequenced in a study of follicular helper T cells after annual influenza vaccination. TCRdb keeps only in-frame clones here, not all; method: immunoSEQ multiplex PCR. Of around 10,000 clones listed, about 84% were seen once; the top ten hold roughly 3.6%. Time point described: 2015-2016 season, pre-vaccination. The material sequenced was CXCR5+ CD38- circulating T follicular helper cells from blood, taken on the day of influenza vaccination. As for subset: circulating Tfh, non-naive CD4+CXCR5+PD-1+ (ICOS+CD38+ or ICOS-CD38-). All receptors derive from an adult who received the influenza vaccine.

The chain recombines TRBV5-6 with TRBJ2-4, with a weak D call TRBD2 (6 bases). Trimming took off 1 base at V and 0 bases at J, with 14 bases between the two ends. The length of the CDR3 is 17 residues. Germline CDR1 is SGHDT and CDR2 is YYEEEE. CDR3 DNA sequence: TGTGCCAGCAGCTTGCGGGCCGGGAGACTAGCCAAAAACATTCAGTACTTC. It specifies CASSLRAGRLAKNIQYF.

The rearrangement links TRBV4-2 to TRBJ2-1; D could derive from TRBD1 or TRBD2 (5 bases each). Germline V gene sequence: CDR1 LGHNA, CDR2 YNFKEQ. Trimming left V 1 base short and J 4 bases short, with 23 bases between. The CDR3 is 19 amino acids. The CDR3 sequence is CASSQALARGVDGYNEQFF. CDR3 nucleotides: TGTGCCAGCAGCCAAGCTCTGGCTAGGGGAGTTGACGGTTACAATGAGCAGTTCTTC.

The genes are TRBV18 and TRBJ2-6, with TRBD1 matching 7 bases. The V gene's germline CDR1 is KGHSH and CDR2 LQKENI. V gave up 3 bases and J gave up 0 bases; unmatched junction bases: 5. CDR3 size: 17 residues. In nucleotides, the CDR3 is TGTGCCAGCTCACCGGGACAGATAAGCTCTGGGGCCAACGTCCTGACTTTC. Protein product: CASSPGQISSGANVLTF. The variable domain in full, with the rest retrieved from reference TRBV18 and TRBJ2-6, is NAGVMQNPRHLVRRRGQEARLRCSPMKGHSHVYWYRQLPEEGLKFMVYLQKENIIDESGMPKERFSAEFPKEGPSILRIQQVVRGDSAAYFCASSPGQISSGANVLTFGAGSRLTVL.